This T cell receptor beta chain was captured in a study of graft-versus-host responses after intestinal transplantation. About the research overall: Those transplanted obtained multivisceral, liver-intestinal, or isolated intestinal grafts. Anti-thymocyte globulin induction was given to all recipients, followed by tacrolimus and steroids for 3 to 4 years.

Trimming removed 0 bases at V and 0 bases at J, with 14 bases between. This CDR3 spans 17 amino acids. Germline V CDR1 and CDR2: MGHRA, YSYEKL. General study findings and limits: GvH clones turned up in recipient marrow; some had shown up first in ileum or blood. Allograft graft-versus-host to host-versus-graft clonal ratios ran high in patients with graft-donor T cell macrochimerism.

For this clone: Its antigen is unidentified.

Sequencing used immunoSEQ multiplex PCR; TCRdb keeps in-frame clones, though not all of them. Of 35,000 to 50,000 clones listed, roughly 96% are singletons. Material: unstimulated CD8+ T cells sorted from spleen or lymph node cells, obtained before transplant. The origin of this receptor is a human donor who was the organ donor for an intestinal transplant. V is TRBV4-1 and J is TRBJ1-1; no definite D call. Written as DNA, the CDR3 is TGCGCCAGCAGCCAAGATCTTATACGTCCAGTGAACACTGAAGCTTTCTTT. This gives the protein CASSQDLIRPVNTEAFF.